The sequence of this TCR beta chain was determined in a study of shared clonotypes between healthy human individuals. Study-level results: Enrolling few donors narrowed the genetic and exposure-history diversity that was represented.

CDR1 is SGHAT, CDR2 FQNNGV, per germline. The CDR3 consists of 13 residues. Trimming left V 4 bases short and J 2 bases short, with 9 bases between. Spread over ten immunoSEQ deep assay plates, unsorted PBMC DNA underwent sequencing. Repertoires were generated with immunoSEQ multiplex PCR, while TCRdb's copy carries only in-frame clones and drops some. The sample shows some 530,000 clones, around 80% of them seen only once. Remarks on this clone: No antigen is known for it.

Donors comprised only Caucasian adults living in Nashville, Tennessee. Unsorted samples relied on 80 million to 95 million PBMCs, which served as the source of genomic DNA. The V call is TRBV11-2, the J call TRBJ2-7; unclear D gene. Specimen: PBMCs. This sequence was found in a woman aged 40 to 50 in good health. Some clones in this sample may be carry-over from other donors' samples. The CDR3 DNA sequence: TGTGCCAGCAGCTCCGCCGACCCCTACGAGCAGTACTTC. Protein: CASSSADPYEQYF.